The clone carrying this T cell receptor beta chain was recorded a few times. Quantitative 5'-RACE with molecular barcodes was used to make the TCR beta libraries. TCRdb analysed the 5' RACE reads with MiXCR anew, one entry per CDR3 protein. The sample has roughly 260,000 distinct CDR3 sequences, roughly 20% seen once. This sample was included in a study of CD8 T cells in ankylosing spondylitis. After removal of 2 bases from V and 3 bases from J, the junction contained 13 bases not matched to a gene. Germline V lookup: CDR1 LGHNA, CDR2 YNFKEQ. The length of the CDR3 is 18 residues. This receptor was taken from a male donor with ankylosing spondylitis or in good health (not recorded which). This chain uses TRBV4-2 with TRBJ2-1, with 7 bases aligning to TRBD2. The sample comprised blood, either unsorted or a sorted T cell fraction (not recorded which). The CDR3 sequence: CASSQRPGGGEIYNEQFF. The CDR3 DNA reads as TGTGCCAGCAGCCAACGCCCGGGAGGAGGGGAAATCTACAATGAGCAGTTCTTC.